These 10 T cell receptor beta chains share one sample of origin, sequenced in a study of technical replicates of blood from several donors (dated by TCRdb to about 2017). Library preparation was by the immunoSEQ multiplex PCR assay. TCRdb retrieved this table from immuneACCESS and kept in-frame rearrangements only. Not all clones are present; in checked studies, unresolved V genes account for under half, and no reason is known for the remainder. Recorded for this sample are 65,000 to 85,000 clones; roughly 98% of them occurred a single time. The ten largest clones add up to approximately 0.15% of the sample. The sequencing input was T cells isolated from PBMCs. The source is a human donor in good health.

The chain combines TRBV29-1 with TRBJ2-1, with D perhaps matching TRBD2 (6 bases). CDR3 length: 15 amino acids. Trimming pared 8 bases from V and 6 bases from J, leaving 23 bases between. Germline V gene data show CDR1 as SQVTM and CDR2 as ANQGSEA. CDR3 in amino acids: CSLVGGAEAGNEQFF. CDR3 nucleotides: TGCAGCCTTGTGGGGGGAGCCGAAGCCGGCAATGAGCAGTTCTTC.

J is TRBJ1-1 and V is TRBV10-1, with 7 nucleotides matching TRBD1. In germline, CDR1 is WNHNN, CDR2 SYGVQD (reference sequence). V shed 3 bases, J shed 6 bases, and the junction held 7 bases outside the gene matches. This CDR3 has 14 residues. The CDR3 DNA follows: TGCGCCAGCAGTGACCCCGGGACAGCCGCTGAAGCTTTCTTT. Residues: CASSDPGTAAEAFF.

The chain recombines TRBV27 with TRBJ2-3, with D perhaps matching TRBD2 (5 bases). V was shortened by 6 bases and J by 2 bases, with 15 bases between the two germline ends. Germline CDR1 and CDR2: MNHEY and SMNVEV (reference sequence). The CDR3 has 15 amino acids. The CDR3 loop reads CASSTLRAPTDTQYF. The CDR3 DNA reads as TGTGCCAGCAGCACTCTGAGGGCCCCCACAGATACGCAGTATTTT.

The gene calls are TRBV5-1 and TRBJ1-1; D call uncertain. This CDR3 region has 16 residues. Deletions cut 1 base from V and 2 bases from J, with 15 bases between. CDR1 and CDR2 from the germline V gene are SGHRS and YFSETQ. CDR3: CASSLRTIQSNTEAFF. Here the CDR3 DNA reads TGCGCCAGCAGCTTGAGGACTATTCAGTCCAACACTGAAGCTTTCTTT.

The chain couples TRBV30 to TRBJ2-5, with TRBD2 matching over 12 bases. From germline, CDR1 is GTSNPN and CDR2 SVGIG (reference sequence). Unmatched junction bases numbered 8, after V lost 5 bases and J lost 7 bases. CDR3 length: 14 amino acids. The CDR3 DNA follows: TGTGCCTGGGAAACTAGCGGGGGGATCAGGACCCAGTACTTC. Encoded protein: CAWETSGGIRTQYF.

For the CDR3, the DNA is TGTGCCAGCAGCCAAGTGGGGACTAGCGGGGGCGGTGAGCAGTTCTTC. This encodes CASSQVGTSGGGEQFF. V and J are TRBV4-2 and TRBJ2-1, with 14 positions matching TRBD2. This CDR3 has 16 residues. V was pared by 1 base and J by 9 bases, with 5 bases of the junction left unmatched. Germline V gene sequence: CDR1 LGHNA, CDR2 YNFKEQ.

The chain links TRBV6-5 to TRBJ1-2; TRBD1 agrees at 7 bases. The germline CDR1 and CDR2 sequences are MNHEY and SVGAGI. This CDR3 comprises 14 residues. The J segment lost 7 bases and the V segment lost 2 bases, leaving 7 bases of the junction unmatched. CDR3 sequence reads: CASSYNRGAGGYTF. CDR3 nucleotides: TGTGCCAGCAGTTACAACAGGGGCGCCGGTGGCTACACCTTC.

The DNA of the CDR3 is TGTGCCAGCAGCTCCCAGGTCACGCCGCAAGAGACCCAGTACTTC. This translates into CASSSQVTPQETQYF. The rearrangement links TRBV13 to TRBJ2-5; D is undetermined. V was cut by 4 bases and J by 2 bases, with 14 bases left in between. The CDR3 runs 15 residues. Germline V gene sequence: CDR1 PRHDT, CDR2 FYEKMQ (reference sequence).

As to this clone: The final CDR3 position lacks the conserved phenylalanine or tryptophan, pointing to a likely read error. The DNA is omitted, as the CDR3 cannot be located on it reliably, and the CDR3 follows TCRdb's listing. This chain connects TRBV2 to TRBJ1-1. The CDR3 sequence runs 11 residues, both termini included. Germline-derived CDR1 and CDR2 are SNHLY and FYNNEI. CDR3 sequence reads: CASSEGKPGLP.

This clone was recorded once. The chain joins TRBV28 to TRBJ1-1; D remains unclear. The ends were cut back, 3 bases at V and 1 base at J, with 6 bases in the middle. The CDR3 sequence is 13 residues long. Germline V lookup: CDR1 MDHEN, CDR2 SYDVKM. The CDR3 reads CASSFWANTEAFF. The CDR3 nucleotides are TGTGCCAGCAGTTTTTGGGCGAACACTGAAGCTTTCTTT.